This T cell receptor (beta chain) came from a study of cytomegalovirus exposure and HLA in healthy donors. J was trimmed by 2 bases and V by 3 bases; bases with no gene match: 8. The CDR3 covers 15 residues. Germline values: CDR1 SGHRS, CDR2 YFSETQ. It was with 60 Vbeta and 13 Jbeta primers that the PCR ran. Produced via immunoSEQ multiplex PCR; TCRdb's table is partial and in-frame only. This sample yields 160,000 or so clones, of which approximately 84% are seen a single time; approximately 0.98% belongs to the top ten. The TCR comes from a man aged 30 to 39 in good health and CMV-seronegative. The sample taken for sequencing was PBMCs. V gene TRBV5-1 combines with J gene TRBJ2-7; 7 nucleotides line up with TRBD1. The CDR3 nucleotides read TGCGCCAGCAGCTGGGGGACAGCTGAGGCCTACGAGCAGTACTTC. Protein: CASSWGTAEAYEQYF.